The present T cell receptor beta chain was sequenced within a study of shared clonotypes between healthy human individuals. Only in-frame clones appear in the TCRdb table, and some are missing; sequencing was by immunoSEQ multiplex PCR. Here the sample spans about 2,500,000 clones, about 92% being singletons. This CDR3 spans 16 amino acids. Germline-derived CDR1 and CDR2 are MDHEN and SYDVKM. Trimming pared 3 bases from V and 3 bases from J, leaving 14 bases between. With respect to this clone: Antigen: not known.

Overall study results and limits: Even with large depth, rarefaction showed that sorted-subset sequencing was incomplete. Measured sharing among donors was expected to vary with sequencing depth. Investigators collected only blood, and repertoires in tissues likely differ. Relative to clonotypes present in all four donors, those not shared had lower generation probabilities.

Sequencing used naive CD4+ T cells sorted from blood. The subset denotes: CD45RA+ positively selected. The rearrangement links TRBV28 to TRBJ1-4, with D maybe TRBD1 (5 bases). The receptor comes from a man aged 18 to 29 in good health. CDR3 loop: CASSFARGLANEKLFF. The CDR3 nucleotides are TGTGCCAGCAGTTTCGCAAGGGGTTTGGCTAATGAAAAACTGTTTTTT.